A single TCR beta chain is shown here with its context. The table came from immunoSEQ multiplex PCR; TCRdb's copy has only in-frame clones and leaves some out. The sample lists around 2.1 million clones; 90% to 96% were seen once. The CDR3 covers 13 residues. Germline values: CDR1 MNHNS, CDR2 SASEGT. V lost 6 bases, J lost 8 bases, and 14 bases lay in between. The sample is drawn from a study of shared clonotypes between healthy human individuals. The chain joins TRBV6-1 to TRBJ1-5, with TRBD1 as a possible D gene (5 bases). Material for sequencing was naive CD4+ T cells sorted from blood. Subset denoted: CD45RA+ positively selected. The clonotype originates from a man younger than 30 in good health. CDR3 loop: CASRTVIGEPQHF. The CDR3 DNA is TGTGCCAGCAGGACAGTTATCGGGGAGCCCCAGCATTTT.